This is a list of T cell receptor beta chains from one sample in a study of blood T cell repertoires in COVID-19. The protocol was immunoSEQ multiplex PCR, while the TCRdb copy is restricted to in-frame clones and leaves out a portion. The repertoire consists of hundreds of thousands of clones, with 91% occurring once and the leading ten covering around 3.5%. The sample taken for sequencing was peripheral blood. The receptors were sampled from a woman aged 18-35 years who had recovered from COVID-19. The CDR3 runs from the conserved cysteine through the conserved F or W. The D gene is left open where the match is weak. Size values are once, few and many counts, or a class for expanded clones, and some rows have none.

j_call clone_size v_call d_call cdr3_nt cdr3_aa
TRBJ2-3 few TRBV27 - TGTGCCAGCAGTTTTCGGGTGGTAGATACGCAGTATTTT CASSFRVVDTQYF
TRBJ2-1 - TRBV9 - TGTGCCAGCAGCGGAGACCGGGCAGGGCCGAGCTCCTACAATGAGCAGTTCTTC CASSGDRAGPSSYNEQFF
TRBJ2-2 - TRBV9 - TGTGCCAGCAGCGTCGGCCCTGACTCAATCGGGGAGCTGTTTTTT CASSVGPDSIGELFF
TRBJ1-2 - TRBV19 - TGTGCCAGTAGTATCTCCCGAACCTGGACAGGCTACACCTTC CASSISRTWTGYTF
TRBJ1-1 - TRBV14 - TGTGCCAGCAGCCTACGGGGGGGCACTGAAGCTTTCTTT CASSLRGGTEAFF
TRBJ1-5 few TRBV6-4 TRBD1 TGTGCCAGCAGTGGTCCATCGGGACAGCCCAATCAGCCCCAGCATTTT CASSGPSGQPNQPQHF
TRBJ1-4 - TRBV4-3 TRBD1 TGCGCCAGCAGCACGCGACAGGGAGGTGAAAAACTGTTTTTT CASSTRQGGEKLFF
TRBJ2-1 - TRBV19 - TGTGCCAGTAGCTCCCTACGTAATGAGCAGTTCTTC CASSSLRNEQFF
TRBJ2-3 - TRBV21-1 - TGTGCCAGCAGCAAAGGAGGCAGGGGTTACACAGATACGCAGTATTTT CASSKGGRGYTDTQYF
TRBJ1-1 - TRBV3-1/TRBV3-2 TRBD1 TGTGCCAGCAGCCACGGACAGGTTATGAACACTGAAGCTTTCTTT CASSHGQVMNTEAFF
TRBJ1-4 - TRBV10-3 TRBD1 TGTGCCATCAGTTCCGGGACAGGGGATGAAAAACTGTTTTTT CAISSGTGDEKLFF
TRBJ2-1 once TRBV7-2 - TGTGCCAGCAGCTTGCCTCGGGGTGAGCAGTTCTTC CASSLPRGEQFF
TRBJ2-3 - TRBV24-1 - TGTGCCACCAGTGTGGCACCCCCTGCTGATACGCAGTATTTT CATSVAPPADTQYF
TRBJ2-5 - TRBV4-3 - TGCGCCAGCAGCCCCTCGAGGGGGGGACCCCAAGAGACCCAGTACTTC CASSPSRGGPQETQYF
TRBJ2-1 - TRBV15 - TGTGCCACCAGCAGAGACACAGGCAATGAGCAGTTCTTC CATSRDTGNEQFF
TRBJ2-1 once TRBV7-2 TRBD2 TGTGCCAGCAGCTTAACCGGACTAGCGGGAGATAATGAGCAGTTCTTC CASSLTGLAGDNEQFF
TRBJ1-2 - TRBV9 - TGTGCCAGCAGCCTCGCGAACTATGGCTACACCTTC CASSLANYGYTF
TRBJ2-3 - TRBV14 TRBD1 TGTGCCAGCAGCCAACAACAGGGGTGGGGCACAGATACGCAGTATTTT CASSQQQGWGTDTQYF
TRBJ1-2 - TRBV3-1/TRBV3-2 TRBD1 TGTGCCAGCAGAGATACAGGGGTCTTTCATGGCTACACCTTC CASRDTGVFHGYTF
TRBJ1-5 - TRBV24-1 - TGTGCCACCAGTGATCCCGGAGGCAATCAGCCCCAGCATTTT CATSDPGGNQPQHF